The T cell receptor beta chain under discussion was sequenced for a study of blood T cell repertoires in COVID-19. The overall study: T cells, B-cell-depleted T cells, or PBMCs supplied cDNA or gDNA.

Everyone who took part was 18 to 89 years old, and they came from some 23 US areas. Study processing details: Amplifying reference gene primers gave estimates of nucleated cell counts. TCRdb's table, derived via immunoSEQ multiplex PCR, lists solely in-frame clones and lacks some. The D gene and trimming were derived from the DNA, and the V and J assignments and clone size from that table. The sample carries roughly 200,000 clones, just under 90% recorded once. The CDR3 runs 13 residues. The germline V gene has CDR1 SGHTA and CDR2 FQGNSA. The ends were cut back, 7 bases at V and 11 bases at J, with 15 bases in the middle.

This chain connects TRBV7-2 to TRBJ1-6; D possibly corresponds to TRBD1 (5 bases). This clonotype was sampled from a woman aged 30 to 39 with acute COVID-19. Material for sequencing was PBMCs or T cells enriched from blood (not recorded which). CDR3 sequence: CASTLRGGTPLHF. The CDR3 DNA reads as TGTGCCAGCACCCTACGGGGGGGAACACCCCTCCACTTT.